This passage covers 19 T cell receptor beta chains from one sample sequenced in a study of blood T cell repertoires in COVID-19. Data came from immunoSEQ multiplex PCR; TCRdb stores just in-frame clones and leaves some out. The sample holds approximately 6,600 clones, roughly nine tenths seen once. The specimen was peripheral blood. The source is a human donor in a cohort sampled during active COVID-19. The donor label of this sample is uncertain.

This chain connects TRBV4-1 to TRBJ1-5, with D possibly being TRBD1 (6 bases). CDR1 and CDR2 (germline): MGHRA, YSYEKL. The CDR3 is made up of 14 amino acids. Trimming removed 0 bases from V and 4 bases from J, with 7 bases in between. CDR3 sequence: CASSQDQGNQPQHF. The CDR3, as DNA: TGCGCCAGCAGCCAAGATCAGGGGAATCAGCCCCAGCATTTT.

V and J are TRBV2 and TRBJ2-7; TRBD1 aligns across 7 bases. The germline gives CDR1 SNHLY, CDR2 FYNNEI. The CDR3 covers 11 residues. With V trimmed by 5 bases and J by 5 bases, 0 bases remained unmatched. CDR3 coding DNA: TGTGCCAGCAGTCAGGGGGACGAGCAGTACTTC. Translating it yields CASSQGDEQYF.

The rearrangement links TRBV7-7 to TRBJ2-7; D is possibly TRBD2 (7 bases). V was cut by 3 bases and J by 7 bases, with 16 bases left in between. The CDR3 runs to 14 residues. Germline CDR1 reads SSHAT; CDR2 reads FNYEAQ (reference sequence). The CDR3 DNA follows: TGTGCCAGCAGCTTCGATGCGGGGGCGAGAGAGCAGTACTTC. Translated: CASSFDAGAREQYF.

V and J are TRBV6-1 and TRBJ1-2; 9 positions agree with TRBD1. Germline assignment: CDR1 MNHNS and CDR2 SASEGT. J lost 3 bases, V lost 3 bases, and 5 bases had no gene match. This CDR3 region has 15 residues. The CDR3 region is CASSERGDRDYGYTF. In DNA form, the CDR3 reads TGTGCCAGCAGTGAGAGGGGGGACAGGGACTATGGCTACACCTTC.

The chain is built from TRBV7-3 and TRBJ1-1; TRBD1 agrees at 11 bases. After removal of 2 bases from V and 5 bases from J, the junction contained 4 bases not matched to a gene. The CDR3 sequence is 15 residues long. The germline V gene encodes CDR1 SGHTA and CDR2 FQGTGA. For the CDR3, the DNA is TGTGCCAGCAGCTTAGAGGGACAGGGGGTTACTGAAGCTTTCTTT. It codes for CASSLEGQGVTEAFF.

CDR3 coding DNA: TGCGCCAGCAGCCTGAGGACAGGAGACACCGGGGAGCTGTTTTTT. Protein: CASSLRTGDTGELFF. This sequence joins TRBV5-1 and TRBJ2-2; TRBD1 matches 7 bases. CDR3 length: 15 amino acids. Unmatched junction bases numbered 6, after V lost 4 bases and J lost 3 bases. Germline CDR1 is SGHRS and CDR2 is YFSETQ.

The chain employs TRBV28 and TRBJ1-1; TRBD1 matches at 8 bases. Germline-derived CDR1 and CDR2 are MDHEN and SYDVKM. V lost 2 bases and J lost 10; bases outside the gene matches: 6. There are 13 residues in the CDR3. CDR3 sequence reads: CASSLGTTGGAFF. In DNA form, the CDR3 reads TGTGCCAGCAGTTTAGGGACCACAGGGGGAGCTTTCTTT.

This chain uses TRBV7-9 with TRBJ1-1, with D possibly matching TRBD1 (5 bases). With 2 bases removed from V and 4 bases from J, the gap between germline ends came to 11 bases. The CDR3 has 14 residues. The germline V gene has CDR1 SEHNR and CDR2 FQNEAQ (reference sequence). CDR3: CASSLYRSGTEAFF. The CDR3 coding sequence is TGTGCCAGCAGCTTATACAGGTCAGGCACTGAAGCTTTCTTT.

The chain recombines TRBV19 with TRBJ2-1, with 7 bases lining up with TRBD1. Germline trimming cut 9 bases from V and 2 bases from J; bases unmatched to any gene: 7. CDR1 and CDR2 (germline): LNHDA, SQIVND (reference sequence). The CDR3 loop spans 14 amino acids. DNA of the CDR3: TGTGCCAGCAGACAGGGAGTCCCCTACAATGAGCAGTTCTTC. The encoded protein is CASRQGVPYNEQFF.

In nucleotides, the CDR3 is TGTGCCAGTAGTATCAGTGGCAATCAGCCCCAGCATTTT. Its protein is CASSISGNQPQHF. This chain connects TRBV19 to TRBJ1-5; unclear D gene. V shed 3 bases and J shed 2 bases, with 5 bases lying between them. Germline V gene data show CDR1 as LNHDA and CDR2 as SQIVND (reference sequence). The CDR3 has 13 residues.

This clone was detected once. CDR3 bases: TGTGCCAGCAGCTTGGCCCTAGCGGGAGGGCCGGGCGAGCAGTACTTC. The encoded protein is CASSLALAGGPGEQYF. The genes are TRBV5-4 and TRBJ2-7; 12 bases align to TRBD2. This CDR3 has 16 residues. Looked up from germline, CDR1 is SGHNT and CDR2 is YYREEE (reference sequence). The trim removed 0 bases at V and 6 bases at J, leaving 7 bases unmatched.

The rearrangement joins TRBV7-8 to TRBJ2-1; TRBD2 matches at 7 bases. V shed 4 bases and J 0 bases; nucleotides not matched to a gene: 12. This CDR3 has 18 amino acids. Germline lookup yields CDR1 SGHVS and CDR2 FQNEAQ. The CDR3 nucleotides read TGTGCCAGCAGCTACCTACTAGCGAGCCCCAGCTCCTACAATGAGCAGTTCTTC. Protein: CASSYLLASPSSYNEQFF. The full variable domain, its missing parts supplied by reference TRBV7-8 and TRBJ2-1, is GAGVSQSPRYKVAKRGQDVALRCDPISGHVSLFWYQQALGQGPEFLTYFQNEAQLDKSGLPSDRFFAERPEGSVSTLKIQRTQQEDSAVYLCASSYLLASPSSYNEQFFGPGTRLTVL.

The chain joins TRBV4-1 to TRBJ2-7, with D unclear. Germline values: CDR1 MGHRA, CDR2 YSYEKL. V lost 0 bases, J lost 6 bases, and 15 bases lay in between. The CDR3 has 15 amino acids. Here the CDR3 reads CASSQERHAVGEQYF. Written as DNA, the CDR3 is TGCGCCAGCAGCCAAGAGCGCCATGCGGTAGGCGAGCAGTACTTC.

V and J are TRBV9 and TRBJ1-1, with TRBD1 matching over 10 bases. Trimming took 2 bases from V and 5 from J; bases not matched to a gene: 6. Germline V lookup: CDR1 SGDLS, CDR2 YYNGEE. The CDR3 loop spans 15 amino acids. CDR3 sequence (DNA): TGTGCCAGCAGCGTTGACAGGGGGCTAAGGACTGAAGCTTTCTTT. This gives the protein CASSVDRGLRTEAFF.

V is TRBV6-5 and J is TRBJ1-1; D possibly corresponds to TRBD1 (5 bases). The CDR3 consists of 15 residues. CDR1 is MNHEY and CDR2 is SVGAGI in the germline V gene. V was cut by 4 bases and J by 0 bases, with 12 bases left in between. The CDR3 DNA is TGTGCCAGCAGTTCCCGACAGACCATGAACACTGAAGCTTTCTTT. Protein: CASSSRQTMNTEAFF.

The J gene is TRBJ2-7, the V gene TRBV28; D is perhaps TRBD1 (6 bases). CDR1 and CDR2 (germline): MDHEN, SYDVKM. The V and J ends lost 1 base and 0 bases respectively, with 19 bases between them. The CDR3 sequence is 18 residues long. The CDR3 loop is CASSLFLHLQGTSYEQYF. The CDR3 DNA reads TGTGCCAGCAGTTTATTTTTGCACCTACAGGGAACCTCCTACGAGCAGTACTTC.

The genes are TRBV11-2 and TRBJ2-3; 7 bases are shared with TRBD1. CDR1 is SGHAT and CDR2 is FQNNGV in the germline V gene. The CDR3 extends over 15 amino acids. V shed 5 bases and J 2 bases; nucleotides not matched to a gene: 7. As DNA, the CDR3 is TGTGCCAGCAGCCTTCGGACAGGAGACACAGATACGCAGTATTTT. It codes for CASSLRTGDTDTQYF.

The V gene is TRBV14, the J gene TRBJ1-1; the match to TRBD1 covers 9 bases. There are 12 residues in the CDR3. Germline values: CDR1 SGHDN, CDR2 FVKESK. J gave up 4 bases and V 11 bases, and 5 bases lay outside the gene matches. The CDR3 nucleotides are TGTGCCGGGACAGGGTTGGTCACTGAAGCTTTCTTT. Translating it yields CAGTGLVTEAFF.

V usage is TRBV3-1 (or the pseudogene TRBV3-2) and J usage is TRBJ2-3, with a possible D match to TRBD1 (6 bases). CDR3 length: 14 residues. Trimming left V 1 base short and J 1 base short, with 6 bases between. CDR1 and CDR2 (germline): LGHDT, YNNKEL (reference sequence). In DNA form, the CDR3 reads TGTGCCAGCAGCCAAGGGACAGGCACAGATACGCAGTATTTT. It is translated as CASSQGTGTDTQYF.